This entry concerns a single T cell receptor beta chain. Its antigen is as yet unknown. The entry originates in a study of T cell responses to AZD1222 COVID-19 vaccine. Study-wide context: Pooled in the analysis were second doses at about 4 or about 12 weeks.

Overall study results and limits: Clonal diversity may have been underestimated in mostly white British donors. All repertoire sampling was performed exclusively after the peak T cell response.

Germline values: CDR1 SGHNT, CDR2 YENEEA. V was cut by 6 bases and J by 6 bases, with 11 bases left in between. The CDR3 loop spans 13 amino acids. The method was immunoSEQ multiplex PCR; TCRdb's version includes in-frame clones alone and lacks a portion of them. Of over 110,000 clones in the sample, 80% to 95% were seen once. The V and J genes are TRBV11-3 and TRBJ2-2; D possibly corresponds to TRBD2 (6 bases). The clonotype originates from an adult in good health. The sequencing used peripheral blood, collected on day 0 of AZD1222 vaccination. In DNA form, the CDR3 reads TGTGCCAGCAGTTTTGGAGGGGCCGGGGAGCTGTTTTTT. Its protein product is CASSFGGAGELFF.